The 14 T cell receptor beta chains given below trace back to one sample, sequenced in a study of OX40 agonist ivuxolimab in advanced cancers. The data were produced by immunoSEQ multiplex PCR, yet TCRdb's version contains in-frame clones alone and is incomplete. In the table there are 70,000 or so clones, 80% to 90% of which are singletons. The sequencing used CD4+ or CD8+ T cells sorted from blood, collected in a trial of the OX40 agonist ivuxolimab. Receptor source: an adult with an advanced solid tumor such as melanoma, head and neck, liver or kidney cancer.

The chain carries TRBV2 and TRBJ2-2; possible D gene TRBD2, 5 bases. The ends were cut back, 4 bases at V and 6 bases at J, with 6 bases in the middle. In germline, CDR1 is SNHLY, CDR2 FYNNEI. The CDR3 has 12 residues. The CDR3 sequence is CASSAGAGELFF. CDR3 sequence (DNA): TGTGCCAGCAGTGCCGGGGCCGGGGAGCTGTTTTTT. Variable domain in full (rest from reference TRBV2 and TRBJ2-2): EPEVTQTPSHQVTQMGQEVILRCVPISNHLYFYWYRQILGQKVEFLVSFYNNEISEKSEIFDDQFSVERPDGSNFTLKIRSTKLEDSAMYFCASSAGAGELFFGEGSRLTVL.

This clone was counted once. This chain uses TRBV4-2 with TRBJ2-5; 10 nucleotides align to TRBD1. V trimming: 3 bases; J trimming: 1 base; junction bases outside the gene matches: 2. Germline CDR1 reads LGHNA; CDR2 reads YNFKEQ. The CDR3 is 15 amino acids. This CDR3 is CASSQDRGSQETQYF. The CDR3 nucleotides read TGTGCCAGCAGCCAGGACAGGGGGAGCCAAGAGACCCAGTACTTC.

V usage is TRBV7-8 and J usage is TRBJ2-1; 9 positions agree with TRBD2. The V gene's germline CDR1 is SGHVS and CDR2 FQNEAQ. The CDR3 has 16 residues. V was clipped by 4 bases and J by 5 bases; unmatched bases: 9. CDR3 sequence (DNA): TGTGCCAGCAGCTCCCTAGCGACTAGCGGTAACAATGAGCAGTTCTTC. Translated: CASSSLATSGNNEQFF. The variable domain in full, completed from reference TRBV7-8 and TRBJ2-1, reads GAGVSQSPRYKVAKRGQDVALRCDPISGHVSLFWYQQALGQGPEFLTYFQNEAQLDKSGLPSDRFFAERPEGSVSTLKIQRTQQEDSAVYLCASSSLATSGNNEQFFGPGTRLTVL.

V usage is TRBV4-3 and J usage is TRBJ1-3, with D uncertain. The CDR3 extends over 15 amino acids. The V end lost 0 bases, the J end lost 2 bases, and 8 bases lay between the germline ends. Germline V CDR1 and CDR2: LGHNA, YSLEER. CDR3 coding DNA: TGCGCCAGCAGCCAAGATCTCACCCCTGGAAACACCATATATTTT. This gives the protein CASSQDLTPGNTIYF.

DNA of the CDR3: TGTGCCAGCAGTTTAGTTCAAGGGGGCTACGAGCAGTACTTC. Its protein is CASSLVQGGYEQYF. The chain uses TRBV27 and TRBJ2-7; a possible D gene is TRBD1 (6 bases). The V gene's germline CDR1 is MNHEY and CDR2 SMNVEV (reference sequence). The CDR3 spans 14 residues. The V and J ends lost 2 bases and 3 bases respectively, with 11 bases between them.

The rearrangement uses TRBV7-9 and TRBJ1-2; TRBD1 is a possible D gene (6 bases). V lost 1 base and J lost 1, with 10 bases in between. The CDR3 covers 15 residues. Germline values: CDR1 SEHNR, CDR2 FQNEAQ (reference sequence). The CDR3 DNA reads TGTGCCAGCAGCTTAGGGGGGACAAATAACTATGGCTACACCTTC. Translating it yields CASSLGGTNNYGYTF.

The rearrangement uses TRBV7-3 and TRBJ2-7; 9 bases map to TRBD1. Germline trimming cut 4 bases from V and 5 bases from J; bases unmatched to any gene: 9. The germline gives CDR1 SGHTA, CDR2 FQGTGA. This CDR3 region has 15 residues. The DNA for the CDR3 is TGTGCCAGCAGCTCAACAGGGGGCCTAGAGGACGAGCAGTACTTC. Translated: CASSSTGGLEDEQYF.

The chain employs TRBV7-9 and TRBJ2-7; no clear D gene. Germline V CDR1 and CDR2: SEHNR, FQNEAQ (reference sequence). The CDR3 totals 14 residues. V was clipped by 1 base and J by 2 bases, with 9 bases between them. The CDR3 coding sequence is TGTGCCAGCAGCTTAGTACAGAATACCTACGAGCAGTACTTC. Protein: CASSLVQNTYEQYF.

The V call is TRBV27, the J call TRBJ1-5; D uncertain. CDR1 is MNHEY, CDR2 SMNVEV, per germline (reference sequence). The CDR3 is 14 residues long. Between the trimmed V and J ends, which lost 4 bases and 2 bases, there was a span of 9 bases. In nucleotides, the CDR3 is TGTGCCAGCAGTTACCAAGGTGGCAATCAGCCCCAGCATTTT. The encoded protein is CASSYQGGNQPQHF.

V usage is TRBV19 and J usage is TRBJ1-1; D is unresolved. CDR3 length: 12 residues. V was clipped by 5 bases and J by 1 base, with 5 bases between them. Germline lookup yields CDR1 LNHDA and CDR2 SQIVND (reference sequence). The CDR3 DNA reads as TGTGCCAGTAGTTCGGGGAACACTGAAGCTTTCTTT. It translates to CASSSGNTEAFF. The full variable domain, in which reference TRBV19 and TRBJ1-1 provide the parts outside the CDR3, is DGGITQSPKYLFRKEGQNVTLSCEQNLNHDAMYWYRQDPGQGLRLIYYSQIVNDFQKGDIAEGYSVSREKKESFPLTVTSAQKNPTAFYLCASSSGNTEAFFGQGTRLTVV.

The rearrangement uses TRBV28 and TRBJ1-2; maybe TRBD1 (5 bases). Germline CDR1 MDHEN, CDR2 SYDVKM. The CDR3 loop spans 14 amino acids. Trimming left V 2 bases short and J 8 bases short, with 15 bases between. CDR3 in amino acids: CASSLHGGSVGYTF. CDR3 nucleotide sequence: TGTGCCAGCAGTTTACATGGGGGTTCGGTCGGCTACACCTTC.

The chain carries TRBV4-3 and TRBJ2-2; 9 bases line up with TRBD1. The trim removed 3 bases at V and 7 bases at J, leaving 9 bases unmatched. CDR3 length equals 16 residues. CDR1 is LGHNA and CDR2 is YSLEER in the germline V gene. The CDR3 region is CASSQQTGGWGGELFF. CDR3 coding DNA: TGCGCCAGCAGCCAGCAGACAGGGGGATGGGGCGGGGAGCTGTTTTTT.

The chain combines TRBV27 with TRBJ2-7, with 7 bases aligning to TRBD1. J gave up 3 bases and V 3 bases, and 5 bases lay outside the gene matches. CDR1 and CDR2 (germline): MNHEY, SMNVEV (reference sequence). The CDR3 length is 14 residues. CDR3 nucleotide sequence: TGTGCCAGCAGTTTTAGACAGGGTCTCTACGAGCAGTACTTC. This encodes CASSFRQGLYEQYF.

The chain carries TRBV7-2 and TRBJ2-7; 10 bases line up with TRBD2. The junction had 15 bases not matched to a gene; V was cut back by 6 bases and J by 13 bases. This CDR3 is 14 amino acids long. Germline V CDR1 and CDR2: SGHTA, FQGNSA. The CDR3 loop reads CASSLDLAGVGHYF. The DNA for the CDR3 is TGTGCCAGCAGTCTAGACCTAGCGGGGGTAGGTCATTACTTC.